The 20 T cell receptor beta chains in this list originate from one sample, sequenced in a study of blood T cell repertoires in COVID-19. Data came from immunoSEQ multiplex PCR; TCRdb stores just in-frame clones and leaves some out. Here the sample spans around 250,000 clones, around 93% being singletons. The material sequenced was PBMCs or T cells enriched from blood (not recorded which). These receptors all come from a human donor in a cohort exposed to, infected with or recovered from COVID-19 (not recorded which). The donor label of this sample is uncertain.

This chain uses TRBV11-1 with TRBJ2-1; the D is unclear. V lost 0 bases, J lost 0 bases, and 9 bases lay in between. The CDR3 loop spans 16 amino acids. Germline lookup yields CDR1 SGHAT and CDR2 FQDESV (reference sequence). The CDR3 bases are TGTGCCAGCAGCTTAGCCAATCTTAGCTCCTACAATGAGCAGTTCTTC. Translation: CASSLANLSSYNEQFF.

V usage is TRBV15 and J usage is TRBJ2-7; 8 bases map to TRBD1. With V trimmed by 3 bases and J by 3 bases, 4 bases remained unmatched. CDR3 length equals 14 residues. Per the germline V gene, CDR1 is LNHNV and CDR2 is YYDKDF (reference sequence). CDR3 sequence reads: CATSRTGVGYEQYF. CDR3 bases: TGTGCCACCAGCAGGACAGGGGTTGGCTACGAGCAGTACTTC.

The rearrangement links TRBV19 to TRBJ1-1; D is ambiguous. Germline lookup yields CDR1 LNHDA and CDR2 SQIVND (reference sequence). The CDR3 has 15 residues. V gave up 6 bases and J gave up 0 bases, with 14 bases separating them. The CDR3 DNA sequence: TGTGCCAGTAGGAGACACGACGTAGTGAACACTGAAGCTTTCTTT. Protein sequence: CASRRHDVVNTEAFF.

CDR3 nucleotide sequence: TGCGCCAGCAGCCCCGGCGGAGGGGGGGCGAGCGAAGAGACCCAGTACTTC. Its translation is CASSPGGGGASEETQYF. The chain joins TRBV4-1 to TRBJ2-5; possible D gene TRBD2, 7 bases. Per germline, CDR1 MGHRA and CDR2 YSYEKL. The germline V and J ends were trimmed by 4 bases and 3 bases, with 21 bases remaining between them. The CDR3 length is 17 residues.

V is TRBV5-1 and J is TRBJ2-7, with 9 positions matching TRBD2. Germline assignment: CDR1 SGHRS and CDR2 YFSETQ. The CDR3 length is 14 residues. V lost 4 bases, J lost 0 bases, and 2 bases stayed unmatched. The CDR3: CASSAGGVSYEQYF. The DNA for the CDR3 is TGCGCCAGCAGCGCGGGAGGGGTCTCCTACGAGCAGTACTTC.

This chain uses TRBV10-3 with TRBJ1-5; 8 positions match TRBD1. Germline CDR1 is ENHRY and CDR2 is SYGVKD. This CDR3 contains 14 residues. J was trimmed by 2 bases and V by 4 bases; bases with no gene match: 1. CDR3: CAISGGQGNQPQHF. CDR3 coding DNA: TGTGCCATCAGTGGGGGACAGGGCAATCAGCCCCAGCATTTT.

The chain combines TRBV3-1 (or the pseudogene TRBV3-2) with TRBJ1-3; a weak D match, TRBD1 (5 bases). Germline-derived CDR1 and CDR2 are LGHDT and YNNKEL (reference sequence). V dropped 2 bases and J dropped 3 bases, with 8 bases sitting between them. The CDR3 loop spans 14 amino acids. The CDR3 bases are TGTGCCAGCAGCCAACGGGGGTTTGGAAACACCATATATTTT. Protein product: CASSQRGFGNTIYF.

As concerns this clone: The sample holds other DNA sequences that translate to the same CDR3. The CDR3 DNA reads as TGTGCCTGGGACAGGGGCAGCTCCTACGAGCAGTACTTC. This gives the protein CAWDRGSSYEQYF. The chain is built from TRBV30 and TRBJ2-7, with 8 bases identical to TRBD1. Germline CDR1 GTSNPN, CDR2 SVGIG (reference sequence). This CDR3 is built from 13 residues. V shed 5 bases and J 0 bases; nucleotides not matched to a gene: 3.

The chain uses TRBV11-2 and TRBJ1-1; D possibly corresponds to TRBD1 (5 bases). Germline values: CDR1 SGHAT, CDR2 FQNNGV. The CDR3 runs 14 residues. Trimming took 1 base from V and 2 from J, leaving 8 bases between them. The CDR3 DNA follows: TGTGCCAGCAGCTTAGCGGGGGAAAACACTGAAGCTTTCTTT. Translation gives CASSLAGENTEAFF.

The rearrangement joins TRBV6-5 to TRBJ2-3; 7 bases line up with TRBD1. The CDR3 sequence is 15 residues long. The V segment lost 6 bases and the J segment 5 bases; nucleotides outside the gene matches: 11. Looked up from germline, CDR1 is MNHEY and CDR2 is SVGAGI. The CDR3 loop is CASRPMAQGQDTQYF. The CDR3 bases are TGTGCCAGCAGACCCATGGCACAGGGGCAAGATACGCAGTATTTT.

In nucleotides, the CDR3 is TGCGCCAGCAGCCTAGGACTAGCGGGGGTGAATGAGCAGTTCTTC. Encoded protein: CASSLGLAGVNEQFF. The chain is built from TRBV4-1 and TRBJ2-1; 13 bases fit TRBD2. The CDR3 length is 15 residues. J was trimmed by 7 bases and V by 4 bases; bases with no gene match: 4. CDR1 is MGHRA and CDR2 is YSYEKL in the germline V gene.

This clone was picked up a small number of times. The CDR3, as DNA: TGTGCCAGCAGCTATAAGCTCGACTTACAAGAGACCCAGTACTTC. Its protein is CASSYKLDLQETQYF. The rearrangement joins TRBV5-4 to TRBJ2-5; D remains ambiguous. Germline CDR1 reads SGHNT; CDR2 reads YYREEE (reference sequence). The CDR3 is 15 amino acids. Trimming took off 3 bases at V and 2 bases at J, with 14 bases between the two ends.

V usage is TRBV19 and J usage is TRBJ2-5, with D perhaps TRBD2 (6 bases). V lost 5 bases, J lost 0 bases, and 10 bases lay in between. Germline CDR1 is LNHDA and CDR2 is SQIVND (reference sequence). The CDR3 extends over 14 amino acids. CDR3 DNA: TGTGCCAGTAGTCCACGGGACTACCAAGAGACCCAGTACTTC. This encodes CASSPRDYQETQYF.

The chain has TRBV4-3 and TRBJ1-2; TRBD1 is a possible D gene (5 bases). Germline V gene sequence: CDR1 LGHNA, CDR2 YSLEER. V lost 1 base and J 0 bases, leaving 6 bases between the germline ends. The CDR3 runs to 14 residues. CDR3 sequence: CASSQGQSNYGYTF. DNA for the CDR3: TGCGCCAGCAGCCAAGGACAGTCTAACTATGGCTACACCTTC.

This clone appeared once. V gene TRBV19 combines with J gene TRBJ1-5, with D perhaps TRBD1 (6 bases). The CDR3 spans 15 residues. Germline loops: CDR1 LNHDA, CDR2 SQIVND (reference sequence). The V gene lost 7 bases and the J gene lost 6 bases, with 19 bases spanning the gap. In DNA, the CDR3 is TGTGCCAGTACCCCAAAGGGGGGGAGGAGTCAGCCCCAGCATTTT. Its protein product is CASTPKGGRSQPQHF.

The chain employs TRBV7-2 and TRBJ1-6; a possible D gene is TRBD1 (5 bases). The CDR3 covers 16 residues. Deletions cut 0 bases from V and 9 bases from J, with 15 bases between. Germline loops: CDR1 SGHTA, CDR2 FQGNSA. This CDR3 is CASSLARSTGPSPLHF. In nucleotides, the CDR3 is TGTGCCAGCAGCTTAGCGAGGTCTACAGGACCTTCACCCCTCCACTTT.

CDR3 in amino acids: CAWSVLAGRSDTQYF. In DNA form, the CDR3 reads TGTGCCTGGAGTGTCCTAGCGGGGAGGTCAGATACGCAGTATTTT. The genes are TRBV30 and TRBJ2-3; 9 nucleotides align to TRBD2. This CDR3 contains 15 residues. The ends lost 0 bases at V and 4 bases at J; junction bases unmatched: 5. From germline, CDR1 is GTSNPN and CDR2 SVGIG (reference sequence).

The chain uses TRBV4-1 and TRBJ1-5, with D unresolved. The germline V and J ends were trimmed by 0 bases and 0 bases, with 9 bases remaining between them. CDR3 length: 16 residues. Germline V lookup: CDR1 MGHRA, CDR2 YSYEKL. The CDR3 coding sequence is TGCGCCAGCAGCCAAGAGGGAGGCGTTAGCAATCAGCCCCAGCATTTT. Amino acid sequence: CASSQEGGVSNQPQHF.

The chain carries TRBV18 and TRBJ2-3; the match to TRBD2 covers 7 bases. The CDR3 length is 17 residues. Germline CDR1 and CDR2: KGHSH and LQKENI. The trim removed 3 bases at V and 0 bases at J, leaving 9 bases unmatched. CDR3 loop: CASSPMQGGASTDTQYF. In DNA form, the CDR3 reads TGTGCCAGCTCACCCATGCAGGGAGGGGCTAGCACAGATACGCAGTATTTT. Together with reference TRBV18 and TRBJ2-3, the CDR3 gives the full variable domain: NAGVMQNPRHLVRRRGQEARLRCSPMKGHSHVYWYRQLPEEGLKFMVYLQKENIIDESGMPKERFSAEFPKEGPSILRIQQVVRGDSAAYFCASSPMQGGASTDTQYFGPGTRLTVL.

The chain uses TRBV5-1 and TRBJ1-1; 8 bases line up with TRBD1. The J segment lost 6 bases and the V segment lost 4 bases, leaving 11 bases of the junction unmatched. This CDR3 spans 15 amino acids. The germline CDR1 and CDR2 sequences are SGHRS and YFSETQ. The DNA for the CDR3 is TGCGCCAGCAGCGACTTGTTGGGACAGGCTTCTGAAGCTTTCTTT. Amino acid sequence: CASSDLLGQASEAFF.